The 25 T cell receptor beta chains below all came from one sample that was sequenced in a study of T-cell memory formation after mild COVID-19 (dated by TCRdb to about 2021). The protocol used for the library was 5' RACE. Sequencing was carried out with an Illumina NovaSeq 6000. Clones were called with MiXCR by TCRdb after fastp trimmed the public reads at Q25, and only in-frame beta chains were retained. A single entry per CDR3 protein holds the most common genes and DNA from its merged rows. The sample records 120,000 or so distinct CDR3 sequences, about 6% of which are singletons. Under 2.5% of the sample rests with the top ten. What was sequenced was PBMCs or a T cell subset sorted from them (not recorded which). These receptors were obtained from an adult woman who had mild COVID-19 (a few samples of this study predate the infection). The sample titles of this study are shuffled in the database, so cell type and time point are left out; the donor was told from shared clones.

The chain has TRBV5-5 and TRBJ1-2; D call uncertain. The CDR3 loop spans 14 amino acids. The germline V gene encodes CDR1 SGHKS and CDR2 YYEKEE (reference sequence). Trimming cost V 0 bases and J 4 bases, with 10 bases left between them. This chain's CDR3 is CASSLVAGSYGYTF. Here the CDR3 DNA reads TGTGCCAGCAGCTTGGTTGCGGGCAGCTATGGCTACACCTTC. Looking up the rest from reference TRBV5-5 and TRBJ1-2 gives the full variable domain: DAGVTQSPTHLIKTRGQQVTLRCSPISGHKSVSWYQQVLGQGPQFIFQYYEKEERGRGNFPDRFSARQFPNYSSELNVNALLLGDSALYLCASSLVAGSYGYTFGSGTRLTVV.

The chain carries TRBV5-1 and TRBJ2-1; D is unresolved. V was clipped by 4 bases and J by 10 bases, with 12 bases between them. The CDR3 totals 12 residues. Germline loops: CDR1 SGHRS, CDR2 YFSETQ. The CDR3 reads CASSLNSGEQFF. In DNA, the CDR3 is TGCGCCAGCAGCCTGAACAGTGGCGAGCAGTTCTTC.

The chain combines TRBV5-4 with TRBJ2-3, with 14 nucleotides matching TRBD2. The V and J ends lost 2 bases and 4 bases, in that order; junction bases with no gene match: 9. CDR1 SGHNT and CDR2 YYREEE come from the germline V gene (reference sequence). The CDR3 is made up of 18 amino acids. The CDR3 reads CASSFPGTSGRIADTQYF. In DNA, the CDR3 is TGTGCCAGCAGCTTCCCCGGGACTAGCGGGAGAATTGCAGATACGCAGTATTTT.

This clonotype came up many times. This rearrangement joins TRBV7-6 to TRBJ1-2; 7 nucleotides agree with TRBD1. The CDR3 runs to 14 residues. The germline V gene encodes CDR1 SGHVS and CDR2 FNYEAQ. Losses at the gene ends were 5 bases for V and 2 bases for J; bases not matched to a gene: 5. CDR3: CASSPGTANYGYTF. The DNA of the CDR3 is TGTGCCAGCAGCCCGGGGACAGCAAACTATGGCTACACCTTC. Variable domain in full (rest from reference TRBV7-6 and TRBJ1-2): GAGVSQSPRYKVTKRGQDVALRCDPISGHVSLYWYRQALGQGPEFLTYFNYEAQQDKSGLPNDRFSAERPEGSISTLTIQRTEQRDSAMYRCASSPGTANYGYTFGSGTRLTVV.

The chain joins TRBV20-1 to TRBJ2-2, with D perhaps given as TRBD1 or TRBD2 (5 bases each). Germline V CDR1 and CDR2: DFQATT, SNEGSKA (reference sequence). V was trimmed by 4 bases and J by 7 bases, leaving 25 bases between them. This CDR3 is 17 amino acids long. In DNA form, the CDR3 reads TGCAGTGCTAAACCCCTGCCGGGACGGAAGGTCCTCGGGGAGCTGTTTTTT. Protein: CSAKPLPGRKVLGELFF.

The rearrangement uses TRBV24-1 and TRBJ1-5; D gene unclear. This CDR3 is built from 13 residues. The V end lost 7 bases, the J end lost 3 bases, and 9 bases lay between the germline ends. Germline V gives CDR1 KGHDR, CDR2 SFDVKD. The CDR3 here is CATRDRPNQPQHF. The CDR3 DNA follows: TGTGCCACCAGAGACCGACCCAATCAGCCCCAGCATTTT.

This clonotype was seen a few times. The chain links TRBV12-3 or TRBV12-4 to TRBJ2-6; 10 bases match TRBD1. Unmatched junction bases numbered 10, after V lost 6 bases and J lost 2 bases. This CDR3 is built from 18 residues. This CDR3 reads CASRRGGTGEPGANVLTF. CDR3 coding DNA: TGTGCCAGCAGGCGCGGGGGGACAGGGGAACCTGGGGCCAACGTCCTGACTTTC.

This clonotype was picked up many times. The J gene is TRBJ2-5, the V gene TRBV6-6; either TRBD1 or TRBD2 may fit D (6 bases each). The germline V and J ends were trimmed by 0 bases and 7 bases, with 9 bases remaining between them. Germline values: CDR1 MNHNY, CDR2 SVGAGI (reference sequence). This CDR3 has 13 residues. CDR3 DNA sequence: TGTGCCAGCAGTTACTCGGGGGGCGGGACCCAGTACTTC. It codes for CASSYSGGGTQYF.

There are a few counts of this clonotype. The chain couples TRBV5-6 to TRBJ2-2; D is ambiguous. Per germline, CDR1 SGHDT and CDR2 YYEEEE. This CDR3 is built from 14 residues. V lost 1 base to trimming and J lost 1 base, with 5 bases between them. CDR3: CASSLLLNTGELFF. In nucleotides, the CDR3 is TGTGCCAGCAGCTTGCTCTTGAACACCGGGGAGCTGTTTTTT.

This rearrangement joins TRBV6-5 to TRBJ2-2, with D perhaps TRBD1 (6 bases). CDR1 is MNHEY, CDR2 SVGAGI, per germline. The CDR3 has 14 amino acids. Trimming shortened V by 2 bases and J by 7 bases, and 11 bases separated the two germline ends. CDR3 in DNA: TGTGCCAGCAGTTACCACAGGGAAAACGGGGAGCTGTTTTTT. It specifies CASSYHRENGELFF.

The sample holds many counts of this clonotype. The chain employs TRBV18 and TRBJ2-2; no clear D. The germline V gene has CDR1 KGHSH and CDR2 LQKENI. The CDR3 covers 15 residues. Between the trimmed V and J ends, which lost 4 bases and 7 bases, there was a span of 16 bases. Here the CDR3 DNA reads TGTGCCAGCTCACTGTTCGTGCCCGAGGTCGGGGAGCTGTTTTTT. Translation gives CASSLFVPEVGELFF.

The V gene is TRBV9, the J gene TRBJ2-7; 9 bases are a match to TRBD1. Germline V gene sequence: CDR1 SGDLS, CDR2 YYNGEE. V lost 0 bases and J lost 6; bases outside the gene matches: 7. The CDR3 loop spans 15 amino acids. The CDR3 DNA sequence: TGTGCCAGCAGCGTAGTCGGGGACAGGGTGGCCGAGCAGTACTTC. Amino acid sequence: CASSVVGDRVAEQYF. Full variable domain (rest looked up from reference TRBV9 and TRBJ2-7): DSGVTQTPKHLITATGQRVTLRCSPRSGDLSVYWYQQSLDQGLQFLIQYYNGEERAKGNILERFSAQQFPDLHSELNLSSLELGDSALYFCASSVVGDRVAEQYFGPGTRLTVT.

The V and J genes are TRBV2 and TRBJ1-5, with no clear D. Per germline, CDR1 SNHLY and CDR2 FYNNEI. Trimming took 8 bases from V and 1 from J, leaving 9 bases between them. The CDR3 is 13 residues long. The CDR3 region has the DNA TGTGCCAGCGCACGGAGCAGCAATCAGCCCCAGCATTTT. Its protein product is CASARSSNQPQHF.

This clonotype was observed many times. The CDR3 DNA follows: TGCAGCGTTCAGGACGGGTTCTATGGCTACACCTTC. This codes for CSVQDGFYGYTF. The rearrangement joins TRBV29-1 to TRBJ1-2; D unresolved. The CDR3 contains 12 residues. Germline lookup yields CDR1 SQVTM and CDR2 ANQGSEA. Trimming cost V 5 bases and J 4 bases, with 11 bases left between them.

This clonotype was recorded many times. The genes are TRBV5-1 and TRBJ2-2; tentative D call: TRBD1 (6 bases). The CDR3 has 15 amino acids. Deletions cut 5 bases from V and 2 bases from J, with 13 bases between. Germline V gene lookup returns CDR1 SGHRS and CDR2 YFSETQ. In DNA, the CDR3 is TGCGCCAGCAGATTAGACAGGCCTAACACCGGGGAGCTGTTTTTT. It yields the protein CASRLDRPNTGELFF.

This clonotype has a handful of counts. The chain uses TRBV9 and TRBJ2-3; D is unclear. V lost 2 bases, J lost 0 bases, and 10 bases lay in between. The CDR3 sequence is 15 residues long. Germline assignment: CDR1 SGDLS and CDR2 YYNGEE. CDR3 residues: CASSVGTISTDTQYF. DNA for the CDR3: TGTGCCAGCAGCGTCGGAACTATAAGCACAGATACGCAGTATTTT.

This clonotype was recorded many times. The gene calls are TRBV5-6 and TRBJ2-7; D remains unclear. V dropped 3 bases and J dropped 4 bases, with 11 bases sitting between them. Per the germline V gene, CDR1 is SGHDT and CDR2 is YYEEEE. There are 13 residues in the CDR3. CDR3 amino acids: CASSSLRGYEQYF. DNA of the CDR3: TGTGCCAGCAGCTCCCTGAGAGGTTACGAGCAGTACTTC.

This clonotype was counted between two and nine times. In DNA, the CDR3 is TGCAGCGTGGCCGGGACAGGGGACCTTACTGTATACAATGAGCAGTTCTTC. This encodes CSVAGTGDLTVYNEQFF. This chain connects TRBV29-1 to TRBJ2-1, with 10 bases matching TRBD1. The germline gives CDR1 SQVTM, CDR2 ANQGSEA. This CDR3 is 17 amino acids long. With V trimmed by 6 bases and J by 4 bases, 15 bases remained unmatched.

This clonotype was recorded a few times. This chain connects TRBV6-5 to TRBJ2-4; the match to TRBD1 covers 10 bases. This CDR3 has 16 amino acids. CDR1 is MNHEY and CDR2 is SVGAGI in the germline V gene. J gave up 7 bases and V 6 bases, and 12 bases lay outside the gene matches. The chain's CDR3 is CASSYMTGGPRNIQYF. The CDR3 nucleotides are TGTGCCAGCAGCTACATGACAGGGGGCCCGAGGAACATTCAGTACTTC.

This clonotype came up many times. This rearrangement joins TRBV25-1 to TRBJ2-6; a weak D match, TRBD1 (6 bases). The CDR3 is made up of 15 amino acids. Germline loops: CDR1 MGHDK, CDR2 SYGVNS. V lost 3 bases and J lost 4, with 10 bases in between. As DNA, the CDR3 is TGTGCCAGCAGTGATCACAGGGAAGGGGCCAACGTCCTGACTTTC. Amino acids: CASSDHREGANVLTF. The full variable domain, its missing parts supplied by reference TRBV25-1 and TRBJ2-6, is EADIYQTPRYLVIGTGKKITLECSQTMGHDKMYWYQQDPGMELHLIHYSYGVNSTEKGDLSSESTVSRIRTEHFPLTLESARPSHTSQYLCASSDHREGANVLTFGAGSRLTVL.

By its share, this clonotype is medium-sized (0.01 to 0.1%). This sequence joins TRBV7-9 and TRBJ2-5; 8 bases line up with TRBD1. Germline V CDR1 and CDR2: SEHNR, FQNEAQ (reference sequence). Germline trimming cut 5 bases from V and 5 bases from J; bases unmatched to any gene: 4. The CDR3 is made up of 13 amino acids. The CDR3 protein is CASSSRGPETQYF. The CDR3 DNA reads TGTGCCAGCAGCAGCAGGGGGCCTGAGACCCAGTACTTC. Drawing the rest from reference TRBV7-9 and TRBJ2-5, the complete variable domain is DTGVSQNPRHKITKRGQNVTFRCDPISEHNRLYWYRQTLGQGPEFLTYFQNEAQLEKSRLLSDRFSAERPKGSFSTLEIQRTEQGDSAMYLCASSSRGPETQYFGPGTRLLVL.

This chain links TRBV12-3 or TRBV12-4 with TRBJ1-2, with TRBD1 matching 8 bases. V lost 6 bases, J lost 4 bases, and 7 bases stayed unmatched. CDR3 size: 14 residues. CDR3 residues: CASRRGQGAYGYTF. CDR3 sequence (DNA): TGTGCCAGCAGAAGAGGACAGGGCGCCTATGGCTACACCTTC.

This clonotype has at least ten counts. The chain joins TRBV24-1 to TRBJ2-5, with 7 bases identical to TRBD1. The CDR3 is made up of 14 amino acids. From germline, CDR1 is KGHDR and CDR2 SFDVKD. V dropped 3 bases and J dropped 9; count of bases not matched to a gene: 9. CDR3 loop: CATSDSPTGSAQYF. In DNA form, the CDR3 reads TGTGCCACCAGTGATAGTCCGACAGGGAGCGCCCAGTACTTC.

The chain couples TRBV6-5 to TRBJ1-3; D remains ambiguous. V was shortened by 2 bases and J by 0 bases, with 8 bases between the two germline ends. The CDR3 totals 15 residues. Germline CDR1 is MNHEY and CDR2 is SVGAGI. The CDR3 DNA sequence: TGTGCCAGCAGTTACGGCCGTAACTCTGGAAACACCATATATTTT. The encoded protein is CASSYGRNSGNTIYF.

This clonotype was picked up many times. The rearrangement links TRBV6-5 to TRBJ1-6, with D unclear. Germline CDR1 MNHEY, CDR2 SVGAGI. The CDR3 contains 16 residues. V was pared by 5 bases and J by 0 bases, with 11 bases between. The chain's CDR3 is CASSPLESSYNSPLHF. The CDR3 nucleotides are TGTGCCAGCAGTCCCCTGGAGAGCTCCTATAATTCACCCCTCCACTTT.